One and the same sample provided the 20 T cell receptor beta chains below, sequenced in a study of cytomegalovirus exposure and HLA in healthy donors. The protocol was immunoSEQ multiplex PCR, while the TCRdb copy is restricted to in-frame clones and leaves out a portion. The data contain around 130,000 clones, about 90% of them singletons. The sequenced sample consisted of PBMCs. These receptors all stem from a man under 40 in good health and CMV-seronegative.

The rearrangement joins TRBV5-1 to TRBJ2-6; TRBD1 is a possible D gene (6 bases). Germline V CDR1 and CDR2: SGHRS, YFSETQ. CDR3 size: 18 residues. V shed 0 bases and J shed 2 bases, with 15 bases lying between them. The CDR3 protein is CASSLEGVQGTGANVLTF. Here the CDR3 DNA reads TGCGCCAGCAGCTTGGAGGGAGTACAGGGCACTGGGGCCAACGTCCTGACTTTC. Complete variable domain (other parts from reference TRBV5-1 and TRBJ2-6): KAGVTQTPRYLIKTRGQQVTLSCSPISGHRSVSWYQQTPGQGLQFLFEYFSETQRNKGNFPGRFSGRQFSNSRSEMNVSTLELGDSALYLCASSLEGVQGTGANVLTFGAGSRLTVL.

V and J are TRBV4-3 and TRBJ1-2; the D gene is possibly TRBD1 (5 bases). This CDR3 spans 17 amino acids. V gave up 0 bases and J gave up 1 base, with 15 bases separating them. Germline assignment: CDR1 LGHNA and CDR2 YSLEER. The chain's CDR3 is CASSQDLGQTYNYGYTF. The DNA for the CDR3 is TGCGCCAGCAGCCAAGATTTGGGGCAGACTTATAACTATGGCTACACCTTC.

Turning to this clone: Other DNA sequences in this specimen translate into the identical CDR3. The rearrangement uses TRBV27 and TRBJ2-1, with 10 bases fitting TRBD1. Germline V lookup: CDR1 MNHEY, CDR2 SMNVEV (reference sequence). The length of the CDR3 is 15 residues. V dropped 8 bases and J dropped 4; count of bases not matched to a gene: 8. The CDR3 coding sequence is TGTGCCAGCTCCTCGACAGGGGGCTCTTACAATGAGCAGTTCTTC. This gives the protein CASSSTGGSYNEQFF.

J is TRBJ2-5 and V is TRBV7-8; TRBD2 matches 9 bases. This CDR3 has 15 residues. Germline CDR1 is SGHVS and CDR2 is FQNEAQ. V was clipped by 5 bases and J by 4 bases; unmatched bases: 8. The CDR3 here is CASSQAGGPRETQYF. CDR3 DNA: TGTGCCAGCAGCCAAGCGGGGGGCCCAAGAGAGACCCAGTACTTC.

In its sample, this clone was seen a few times. The V gene is TRBV2, the J gene TRBJ1-5; D not certain. The CDR3 has 12 residues. The germline V gene has CDR1 SNHLY and CDR2 FYNNEI. V was shortened by 5 bases and J by 7 bases, with 9 bases between the two germline ends. The CDR3 nucleotides read TGTGCCAGCAGTTCCGACAACCAGCCCCAGCATTTT. It codes for CASSSDNQPQHF.

This chain connects TRBV28 to TRBJ1-5, with TRBD1 as a possible D gene (5 bases). The CDR3 contains 15 residues. From germline, CDR1 is MDHEN and CDR2 SYDVKM. V lost 5 bases and J 1 base, leaving 12 bases between the germline ends. The CDR3 here is CASSNGGASNQPQHF. The DNA for the CDR3 is TGTGCCAGCAGTAACGGGGGAGCAAGCAATCAGCCCCAGCATTTT.

The chain carries TRBV4-3 and TRBJ2-7, with 9 bases that match TRBD1. Germline values: CDR1 LGHNA, CDR2 YSLEER. CDR3 size: 15 residues. Losses at the gene ends were 2 bases for V and 4 bases for J; bases not matched to a gene: 6. The CDR3 region is CASSQRQGVEYEQYF. DNA of the CDR3: TGCGCCAGCAGCCAAAGACAGGGGGTGGAATACGAGCAGTACTTC.

The gene calls are TRBV9 and TRBJ1-5; D unresolved. Trimming left V 2 bases short and J 7 bases short, with 10 bases between. Looked up from germline, CDR1 is SGDLS and CDR2 is YYNGEE. The CDR3 has 13 amino acids. The CDR3 nucleotides are TGTGCCAGCAGCGTCGAGGATCGGCAGCCCCAGCATTTT. This encodes CASSVEDRQPQHF.

CDR3 bases: TGTGCCAGCAGGGGGGTAGGGGGAGTCGAAGCTTTCTTT. Translated: CASRGVGGVEAFF. This rearrangement joins TRBV6-1 to TRBJ1-1; a weak D match, TRBD1 (6 bases). This CDR3 is built from 13 residues. CDR1 is MNHNS, CDR2 SASEGT, per germline. V shed 6 bases and J shed 8 bases, with 16 bases lying between them.

The chain combines TRBV6-1 with TRBJ1-5; 8 bases are shared with TRBD1. CDR3 length: 17 residues. CDR1 and CDR2 from the germline V gene are MNHNS and SASEGT. Losses at the gene ends were 4 bases for V and 0 bases for J; bases not matched to a gene: 8. The CDR3 protein is CASSAPGQVTSNQPQHF. Written as DNA, the CDR3 is TGTGCCAGCAGTGCCCCGGGACAGGTCACTAGCAATCAGCCCCAGCATTTT.

V gene TRBV7-9 combines with J gene TRBJ1-1; no clear D gene. Germline CDR1 is SEHNR and CDR2 is FQNEAQ (reference sequence). There are 14 residues in the CDR3. Trimming pared 4 bases from V and 5 bases from J, leaving 14 bases between. CDR3 loop: CASSSVPVVTEAFF. The DNA for the CDR3 is TGTGCCAGCAGCTCAGTTCCCGTTGTGACTGAAGCTTTCTTT.

The chain has TRBV19 and TRBJ1-4, with a weak D call TRBD1 (6 bases). V was cut by 4 bases and J by 1 base, with 7 bases left in between. The CDR3 spans 14 residues. From germline, CDR1 is LNHDA and CDR2 SQIVND (reference sequence). CDR3 sequence: CASSTGQTNEKLFF. The CDR3 nucleotides are TGTGCCAGTAGTACGGGACAAACTAATGAAAAACTGTTTTTT.

The chain carries TRBV7-2 and TRBJ1-5; TRBD1 aligns across 11 bases. Per germline, CDR1 SGHTA and CDR2 FQGNSA. The junction had 7 bases not matched to a gene; V was cut back by 5 bases and J by 7 bases. CDR3 length: 15 residues. CDR3 sequence reads: CASSPWTGGEQPQHF. CDR3 sequence (DNA): TGTGCCAGCAGCCCATGGACAGGGGGCGAACAGCCCCAGCATTTT.

V gene TRBV19 combines with J gene TRBJ2-5; 9 bases fit TRBD1. Unmatched junction bases numbered 6, after V lost 6 bases and J lost 1 base. The CDR3 length is 15 residues. Germline V lookup: CDR1 LNHDA, CDR2 SQIVND (reference sequence). The CDR3 DNA sequence: TGTGCCAGTAGGGACAGGGGCCTAGGCCAAGAGACCCAGTACTTC. It is translated as CASRDRGLGQETQYF. Full variable domain (missing parts from reference TRBV19 and TRBJ2-5): DGGITQSPKYLFRKEGQNVTLSCEQNLNHDAMYWYRQDPGQGLRLIYYSQIVNDFQKGDIAEGYSVSREKKESFPLTVTSAQKNPTAFYLCASRDRGLGQETQYFGPGTRLLVL.

Here the CDR3 DNA reads TGTGCCAGCAGATATAATTCAGGGGATGGCTACACCTTC. Protein: CASRYNSGDGYTF. The chain combines TRBV11-2 with TRBJ1-2; the D gene is possibly TRBD1 (6 bases). The CDR3 has 13 residues. The V and J ends lost 6 bases and 6 bases respectively, with 14 bases between them. Germline-derived CDR1 and CDR2 are SGHAT and FQNNGV.

The rearrangement joins TRBV15 to TRBJ1-2, with TRBD1 as a possible D gene (6 bases). CDR3 length equals 15 residues. V was clipped by 2 bases and J by 6 bases, with 16 bases between them. Germline CDR1 and CDR2: LNHNV and YYDKDF (reference sequence). CDR3 sequence: CATSRLGTGFNGYTF. DNA for the CDR3: TGTGCCACCAGCAGACTCGGAACAGGGTTTAATGGCTACACCTTC. The whole variable domain, filled in from reference TRBV15 and TRBJ1-2, reads DAMVIQNPRYQVTQFGKPVTLSCSQTLNHNVMYWYQQKSSQAPKLLFHYYDKDFNNEADTPDNFQSRRPNTSFCFLDIRSPGLGDTAMYLCATSRLGTGFNGYTFGSGTRLTVV.

This clone was seen a few times. The rearrangement uses TRBV5-1 and TRBJ2-7, with D tentatively TRBD1 (5 bases). CDR3 size: 15 residues. Germline loops: CDR1 SGHRS, CDR2 YFSETQ. Trimming removed 2 bases from V and 6 bases from J, with 18 bases in between. Here the CDR3 reads CASSLTGALRSEQYF. The CDR3 DNA reads TGCGCCAGCAGCTTAACAGGAGCACTTCGATCCGAGCAGTACTTC.

This chain connects TRBV6-6 to TRBJ2-1; D may be TRBD2 (6 bases). V gave up 5 bases and J gave up 0 bases, with 14 bases separating them. The germline V gene has CDR1 MNHNY and CDR2 SVGAGI (reference sequence). This CDR3 is 16 amino acids long. The CDR3 is CASSAPSGGSYNEQFF. DNA of the CDR3: TGTGCCAGCAGTGCCCCCTCCGGGGGCTCCTACAATGAGCAGTTCTTC.

V is TRBV4-3 and J is TRBJ2-7, with unresolved D. V was cut by 0 bases and J by 7 bases, with 7 bases left in between. Germline values: CDR1 LGHNA, CDR2 YSLEER. The CDR3 runs 12 residues. CDR3 in amino acids: CASSQDPREQYF. Written as DNA, the CDR3 is TGCGCCAGCAGCCAAGATCCGCGAGAGCAGTACTTC.

This sequence joins TRBV19 and TRBJ1-2; D unclear. Trimming pared 6 bases from V and 2 bases from J, leaving 7 bases between. The CDR3 runs to 12 residues. CDR1 and CDR2 (germline): LNHDA, SQIVND (reference sequence). This CDR3 reads CASRPGNYGYTF. The CDR3 coding sequence is TGTGCCAGTAGACCCGGGAACTATGGCTACACCTTC.